These 27 T cell receptor beta chains share one sample of origin, sequenced in a study of blood T cell repertoires in COVID-19. Here immunoSEQ multiplex PCR was the method, and the copy in TCRdb shows in-frame clones only, minus some. The sample consists of about 310,000 clones, roughly 86% of them appearing once. The sequencing input was peripheral blood. These receptors originate from a woman in her fifties or sixties who had recovered from COVID-19.

The rearrangement joins TRBV28 to TRBJ1-6, with D possibly matching TRBD1 (5 bases). The length of the CDR3 is 19 residues. Germline CDR1 is MDHEN and CDR2 is SYDVKM. The germline V and J ends were trimmed by 5 bases and 0 bases, with 20 bases remaining between them. CDR3 amino acids: CASSTIRTNPVSYNSPLHF. Written as DNA, the CDR3 is TGTGCCAGCAGTACTATCAGGACAAATCCCGTCTCCTATAATTCACCCCTCCACTTT.

CDR3 coding DNA: TGTGCCAGCAGTTACGTCACTAGCGGGAGAGGATACGAGCAGTACTTC. As protein: CASSYVTSGRGYEQYF. The genes are TRBV6-5 and TRBJ2-7, with 11 bases fitting TRBD2. The CDR3 loop spans 16 amino acids. CDR1 and CDR2 from the germline V gene are MNHEY and SVGAGI. Germline trimming cut 2 bases from V and 4 bases from J; bases unmatched to any gene: 7.

A note on this clone: One base away lies a much larger clone, so this may be a sequencing read error. The CDR3 DNA sequence: TGTGCCAGCAGTCCACAGGGGGGGAACACTGAAGCTTTCTTT. It translates to CASSPQGGNTEAFF. The rearrangement links TRBV28 to TRBJ1-1; the match to TRBD1 covers 8 bases. V dropped 5 bases and J dropped 1; count of bases not matched to a gene: 3. The CDR3 contains 14 residues. Germline V gives CDR1 MDHEN, CDR2 SYDVKM.

V is TRBV5-4 and J is TRBJ2-7, with TRBD2 matching over 8 bases. The J segment lost 0 bases and the V segment lost 4 bases, leaving 6 bases of the junction unmatched. Germline V gene data show CDR1 as SGHNT and CDR2 as YYREEE (reference sequence). This CDR3 is built from 15 residues. The DNA for the CDR3 is TGTGCCAGCAGCCAAAAAGCGGGAGTCTCCTACGAGCAGTACTTC. Amino acid sequence: CASSQKAGVSYEQYF.

This clone was observed once. The chain carries TRBV6-6 and TRBJ2-3; unclear D gene. The CDR3 has 13 residues. With 7 bases removed from V and 1 base from J, the gap between germline ends came to 9 bases. CDR1 and CDR2 from the germline V gene are MNHNY and SVGAGI (reference sequence). The CDR3 nucleotides are TGTGCCAGCATCCCGTCAGGCACAGATACGCAGTATTTT. Translation gives CASIPSGTDTQYF.

The rearrangement uses TRBV5-1 and TRBJ2-2, with 8 bases fitting TRBD2. The CDR3 covers 17 residues. Trimming cost V 4 bases and J 1 base; bases outside gene matches: 9. Germline V gene data show CDR1 as SGHRS and CDR2 as YFSETQ. The CDR3 protein is CASSPYELAGNTGELFF. The CDR3 coding sequence is TGCGCCAGCAGCCCCTACGAGCTAGCGGGGAACACCGGGGAGCTGTTTTTT.

This clone came up a few times. The chain combines TRBV30 with TRBJ1-6, with a weak D call TRBD1 (6 bases). With 2 bases removed from V and 4 bases from J, the gap between germline ends came to 12 bases. From germline, CDR1 is GTSNPN and CDR2 SVGIG (reference sequence). The CDR3 contains 15 residues. In nucleotides, the CDR3 is TGTGCCTGGAGTTCCCCCGGGACATATAATTCACCCCTCCACTTT. Its protein is CAWSSPGTYNSPLHF.

This clone has just one count. The genes are TRBV29-1 and TRBJ1-2, with TRBD1 identical over 7 bases. Germline V CDR1 and CDR2: SQVTM, ANQGSEA. The CDR3 has 12 residues. The junction had 5 bases not matched to a gene; V was cut back by 7 bases and J by 3 bases. CDR3 loop: CSGTTGDYGYTF. The CDR3 nucleotides are TGCAGCGGAACAACAGGGGACTATGGCTACACCTTC.

Note on this clone: One end of the junction does not line up with germline, which may come from a read error. The rearrangement links TRBV4-3 to TRBJ1-5; 9 positions agree with TRBD1. This CDR3 has 16 amino acids. Germline CDR1 is LGHNA and CDR2 is YSLEER. The chain's CDR3 is CASSQDRGISNQPQHF. The CDR3 DNA follows: TGCGCCAGCAGTCAAGACAGGGGGATCAGCAATCAGCCCCAGCATTTT.

This clone was observed a single time. The chain joins TRBV27 to TRBJ2-3; 13 bases are shared with TRBD2. The CDR3 runs 15 residues. CDR1 MNHEY and CDR2 SMNVEV come from the germline V gene (reference sequence). The J segment lost 4 bases and the V segment lost 6 bases, leaving 4 bases of the junction unmatched. The CDR3 sequence is CASRRLAGGSDTQYF. The CDR3 coding sequence is TGTGCCAGCAGGCGACTAGCGGGGGGTTCAGATACGCAGTATTTT.

The V gene is TRBV10-3, the J gene TRBJ1-6, with no clear D. The V gene lost 6 bases and the J gene lost 6 bases, with 9 bases spanning the gap. CDR1 is ENHRY, CDR2 SYGVKD, per germline. This CDR3 spans 13 amino acids. CDR3 DNA sequence: TGTGCCATCAGAGGAGTGGGTAATTCACCCCTCCACTTT. Translating gives CAIRGVGNSPLHF.

V gene TRBV18 combines with J gene TRBJ1-1; D is possibly TRBD1 (5 bases). The length of the CDR3 is 16 residues. Germline lookup yields CDR1 KGHSH and CDR2 LQKENI. Trimming removed 4 bases at V and 11 bases at J, with 26 bases between. The CDR3 bases are TGTGCCAGCTCACACACTCTTGACAGCTACCCGAGGATTGCTTTCTTT. Amino acid sequence: CASSHTLDSYPRIAFF. Drawing the rest from reference TRBV18 and TRBJ1-1, the complete variable domain is NAGVMQNPRHLVRRRGQEARLRCSPMKGHSHVYWYRQLPEEGLKFMVYLQKENIIDESGMPKERFSAEFPKEGPSILRIQQVVRGDSAAYFCASSHTLDSYPRIAFFGQGTRLTVV.

The chain uses TRBV7-2 and TRBJ2-2; D not certain. Germline values: CDR1 SGHTA, CDR2 FQGNSA. With 5 bases removed from V and 4 bases from J, the gap between germline ends came to 14 bases. The CDR3 has 15 residues. The CDR3: CASSPSLSFTGELFF. Written as DNA, the CDR3 is TGTGCCAGCAGCCCGAGTTTGAGTTTCACCGGGGAGCTGTTTTTT.

This chain links TRBV30 with TRBJ2-1, with 11 bases aligning to TRBD2. The CDR3 spans 19 residues. Germline trimming cut 3 bases from V and 0 bases from J; bases unmatched to any gene: 13. Germline loops: CDR1 GTSNPN, CDR2 SVGIG (reference sequence). The DNA of the CDR3 is TGTGCCTGGAGCAGGGGGCTAGCGGGAGGCCTCGTCTCCTACAATGAGCAGTTCTTC. Translating gives CAWSRGLAGGLVSYNEQFF.

The rearrangement uses TRBV7-9 and TRBJ1-1; D ambiguous. Germline V gene data show CDR1 as SEHNR and CDR2 as FQNEAQ (reference sequence). The CDR3 has 13 residues. Trimming shortened V by 8 bases and J by 0 bases, and 10 bases separated the two germline ends. CDR3 in DNA: TGTGCCAGCGAAGTAGGAGTGAACACTGAAGCTTTCTTT. Its protein is CASEVGVNTEAFF.

The chain is built from TRBV6-5 and TRBJ2-2; the D gene is possibly TRBD2 (6 bases). V was cut by 10 bases and J by 6 bases, with 15 bases left in between. Germline-derived CDR1 and CDR2 are MNHEY and SVGAGI. The CDR3 has 13 amino acids. CDR3 sequence reads: CATEGTGAGELFF. The CDR3 DNA reads as TGTGCCACCGAGGGGACTGGGGCCGGGGAGCTGTTTTTT.

J is TRBJ2-1 and V is TRBV29-1; 9 bases agree with TRBD1. J was trimmed by 9 bases and V by 1 base; bases with no gene match: 4. CDR3 length: 13 residues. Per germline, CDR1 SQVTM and CDR2 ANQGSEA. The CDR3: CSVEVTGGSEQFF. Written as DNA, the CDR3 is TGCAGCGTTGAAGTAACAGGGGGCAGTGAGCAGTTCTTC.

J is TRBJ2-1 and V is TRBV3-1 (or the pseudogene TRBV3-2); 8 bases align to TRBD2. The CDR3 loop spans 15 amino acids. Germline V gives CDR1 LGHDT, CDR2 YNNKEL (reference sequence). With 1 base clipped from V and 6 bases from J, the junction kept 5 bases outside the gene matches. The CDR3 coding sequence is TGTGCCAGCAGCCAAGCCCTAGCGGGCTTCAATGAGCAGTTCTTC. It yields the protein CASSQALAGFNEQFF.

The rearrangement links TRBV24-1 to TRBJ2-3, with 14 nucleotides matching TRBD2. CDR1 KGHDR and CDR2 SFDVKD come from the germline V gene. The CDR3 runs 18 residues. Losses at the gene ends were 5 bases for V and 4 bases for J; bases not matched to a gene: 10. DNA of the CDR3: TGTGCCACCAGTGGTCCGGGACTAGCGGGGGACGAAGCAGATACGCAGTATTTT. Translating it yields CATSGPGLAGDEADTQYF.

The chain joins TRBV6-4 to TRBJ1-3; tentative D call: TRBD1 (5 bases). This CDR3 comprises 15 residues. The germline CDR1 and CDR2 sequences are MRHNA and SNTAGT. Deletions cut 3 bases from V and 0 bases from J, with 9 bases between. CDR3: CASSEVDSSGNTIYF. Here the CDR3 DNA reads TGTGCCAGCAGTGAGGTTGACAGCTCTGGAAACACCATATATTTT.

The rearrangement uses TRBV19 and TRBJ1-6, with D tentatively TRBD1 (5 bases). CDR3 size: 17 residues. The V gene lost 5 bases and the J gene lost 0 bases, with 14 bases spanning the gap. The germline gives CDR1 LNHDA, CDR2 SQIVND (reference sequence). Here the CDR3 reads CASSPFGDSSYNSPLHF. The CDR3 DNA is TGTGCCAGTAGTCCGTTCGGTGACAGCTCCTATAATTCACCCCTCCACTTT.

The chain is built from TRBV3-1 (or the pseudogene TRBV3-2) and TRBJ2-3; 9 bases map to TRBD1. CDR1 is LGHDT and CDR2 is YNNKEL in the germline V gene (reference sequence). The CDR3 sequence is 15 residues long. Trimming cost V 6 bases and J 1 base; bases outside gene matches: 5. CDR3: CASSSTGGGTDTQYF. Here the CDR3 DNA reads TGTGCCAGCAGTTCCACAGGGGGCGGCACAGATACGCAGTATTTT.

The chain joins TRBV6-6 to TRBJ2-2, with D uncertain. The CDR3 sequence is 14 residues long. V lost 5 bases and J 4 bases, leaving 11 bases between the germline ends. Germline V gene data show CDR1 as MNHNY and CDR2 as SVGAGI (reference sequence). As DNA, the CDR3 is TGTGCCAGCAGTCGAGTGCCGGGCACCGGGGAGCTGTTTTTT. Translating it yields CASSRVPGTGELFF.

The chain links TRBV11-2 to TRBJ1-1; the D gene is possibly TRBD1 (6 bases). The ends were cut back, 4 bases at V and 5 bases at J, with 14 bases in the middle. The CDR3 covers 14 residues. Germline CDR1 reads SGHAT; CDR2 reads FQNNGV. The CDR3 region has the DNA TGTGCCAGCAGCTGGGGGGGCAGCCAGACTGAAGCTTTCTTT. As protein: CASSWGGSQTEAFF.

The chain carries TRBV6-6 and TRBJ2-4; 11 nucleotides match TRBD2. The CDR3 extends over 18 amino acids. V lost 6 bases, J lost 6 bases, and 16 bases stayed unmatched. Germline-derived CDR1 and CDR2 are MNHNY and SVGAGI (reference sequence). This CDR3 reads CASRRLAGKPEDGNIQYF. In DNA, the CDR3 is TGTGCCAGCAGGCGACTAGCGGGAAAGCCTGAAGACGGAAACATTCAGTACTTC.

The V and J genes are TRBV28 and TRBJ1-2; 8 nucleotides agree with TRBD1. The CDR3 sequence is 14 residues long. V lost 6 bases to trimming and J lost 8 bases; unmatched junction nucleotides: 11. In germline, CDR1 is MDHEN, CDR2 SYDVKM. CDR3 sequence: CASSRNRGIGGYTF. The CDR3 nucleotides read TGTGCCAGCAGCCGAAACAGGGGGATAGGAGGCTACACCTTC.

This chain links TRBV6-4 with TRBJ1-6; D unclear. CDR1 MRHNA and CDR2 SNTAGT come from the germline V gene. V was trimmed by 0 bases and J by 10 bases, leaving 7 bases between them. CDR3 length equals 13 residues. CDR3 DNA sequence: TGTGCCAGCAGTGACTCGAGAACGTCACCCCTCCACTTT. Residues: CASSDSRTSPLHF.